The clone carrying this TCR beta chain was seen a handful of times. Amplified TCR beta CDR3 regions came from RNA transcripts. The HTBI primer set was used in a first-round RT-PCR of the TCR CDR3. TCRdb re-derived calls from the multiplex PCR reads in MiXCR, one entry per CDR3 protein. The profile shows roughly 530,000 distinct CDR3 sequences, 15% to 20% of them singletons. These data come from a study of T cells in Graves' hyperthyroidism and ophthalmopathy. Sequencing input: blood. The source of this sequence is a young woman with Graves' ophthalmopathy.

This CDR3 is CASSQGQANTGELFF. In DNA form, the CDR3 reads TGCGCCAGCAGCCAGGGACAGGCGAACACCGGGGAGCTGTTTTTT. The chain recombines TRBV4-1 with TRBJ2-2, with 8 bases lining up with TRBD1. Germline loops: CDR1 MGHRA, CDR2 YSYEKL. Unmatched junction bases numbered 0, after V lost 3 bases and J lost 0 bases. The CDR3 sequence is 15 residues long.